This entry features one TCR beta chain sequence. The antigen is unknown. The PCR had 60 Vbeta and 13 Jbeta primers. Measured with immunoSEQ multiplex PCR; TCRdb has only the in-frame clones, and not every one. The sample yields around 170,000 clones, around 83% seen once. The sample is drawn from a study of cytomegalovirus exposure and HLA in healthy donors. Study-wide results and caveats: Cytomegalovirus-associated TCR beta chains were listed, numbering some 150.

Trimming stripped 2 bases from V and 1 base from J, with 10 bases between. In germline, CDR1 is SGHTA, CDR2 FQGNSA. This CDR3 contains 15 residues. The receptor comes from a woman under 30 in good health and CMV-seronegative. The sequenced sample was PBMCs. The chain combines TRBV7-2 with TRBJ2-3; tentative D call: TRBD2 (6 bases). CDR3 loop: CASSLSSGGTDTQYF. DNA of the CDR3: TGTGCCAGCAGCTTATCTTCGGGGGGCACAGATACGCAGTATTTT.